This TCR beta chain was documented in a study of prognosis after radiotherapy for stage I lung cancer. This clonotype was seen only once. Multiplex PCR, run in two rounds, amplified TCR beta CDR3 from genomic DNA. The first PCR round targeted every TRBV and TRBJ gene with specific primers. A single record per CDR3 protein comes from TCRdb applying MiXCR to the multiplex PCR reads. In the table there are about 14,000 distinct CDR3 sequences, around 54% of which are singletons. The starting material was PBMCs, obtained before or after stereotactic body radiation therapy (not recorded which). This receptor was taken from a donor aged 50 or older with non-small cell lung cancer.

The CDR3 reads CASSITGGFGIGELFF. The DNA of the CDR3 is TGTGCCAGTAGTATTACAGGGGGCTTTGGAATCGGGGAGCTGTTTTTT. The chain employs TRBV19 and TRBJ2-2, with TRBD1 identical over 9 bases. The CDR3 sequence is 16 residues long. The V gene end was trimmed by 3 bases and the J gene end by 7 bases; junction bases not matched to a gene: 9. The germline gives CDR1 LNHDA, CDR2 SQIVND (reference sequence).